This T cell receptor beta chain was identified in a study of CD8 T cells in Susac syndrome. Relapsing-remitting disease, either stable or active, was present in the multiple sclerosis controls, who were treatment-naive patients. RNA totalling about 0.45 to 1 ug underwent reverse transcription with random hexamers. A single record per CDR3 protein comes from TCRdb applying MiXCR to the immunoSEQ multiplex PCR reads. The table includes about 250,000 distinct CDR3 sequences, 80% to 95% detected once. CDR1 SGHAT and CDR2 FQNNGV come from the germline V gene. The CDR3 is 16 amino acids. Trimming stripped 4 bases from V and 7 bases from J, with 21 bases between. This clonotype was seen a single time.

The chain joins TRBV11-2 to TRBJ2-3, with D possibly matching TRBD1 (7 bases). The receptor was isolated from a human donor with multiple sclerosis. The specimen sequenced was CD4+ T cells from PBMCs. The CDR3 sequence is CASSSGPEGALNTQYF. The CDR3 DNA reads TGTGCCAGCAGCTCGGGCCCGGAGGGGGCCTTAAATACGCAGTATTTT.